The subject of this entry is one T cell receptor beta chain. This sample is part of a study of control samples from healthy donors and cancer patients. The CDR3 spans 21 residues. With 3 bases clipped from V and 0 bases from J, the junction kept 18 bases outside the gene matches. Germline loops: CDR1 MNHEY, CDR2 SVGEGT. The repertoire was sequenced with immunoSEQ multiplex PCR; TCRdb's copy has only in-frame clones and lacks some. There are about 75,000 clones in the sample; around 84% occur only once, and about 15% lies in the top ten. The chain carries TRBV6-2 or TRBV6-3 and TRBJ2-1; 9 nucleotides align to TRBD1. The sequenced sample was blood. This TCR derives from a man aged 50-59 years in good health. In nucleotides, the CDR3 is TGTGCCAGCAGTTATTATCCCGGACAGGGGTGGGGTAGGGGCTCCTACAATGAGCAGTTCTTC. It encodes CASSYYPGQGWGRGSYNEQFF.